This TCR beta chain was identified during a study of regulatory T cells in long-lasting Graves disease. The time point denotes: persistent/refractory GD, antithyroid drugs over 5 years with positive TRAb. Generation of the TCR library employed RNA extracted from PBMCs. The table lists this clonotype with a few counts. Its antigen is unknown. Findings and limits, study-wide: Persistent Graves' patients had lower TCR diversity than newly diagnosed ones.

V was pared by 4 bases and J by 10 bases, with 13 bases of the junction left unmatched. The CDR3 extends over 16 amino acids. Looked up from germline, CDR1 is MNHEY and CDR2 is SVGEGT. Investigators prepared the TCR beta libraries by applying iRepertoire HTBI primers and Arm-PCR of CDR3 regions. Authors' data handling: Detected in the samples were over 55 TRBV and 14 TRBJ segments. TCRdb analysed the multiplex PCR reads with MiXCR anew, one entry per CDR3 protein. These V and J calls are TCRdb output, not the study's own analysis. The repertoire holds around 450,000 distinct CDR3 sequences, with under 25% as singletons.

The gene calls are TRBV6-2 or TRBV6-3 and TRBJ1-6, with 7 bases identical to TRBD1. The clonotype comes from a female donor with Graves disease. Material: peripheral blood mononuclear cells (PBMCs), obtained when the disease was refractory, from a patient treated with antithyroid drugs. CDR3 sequence (DNA): TGTGCCAGCAGTTCTACAGGGGAAGGGCTTGAATCACCCCTCCACTTT. It yields the protein CASSSTGEGLESPLHF.